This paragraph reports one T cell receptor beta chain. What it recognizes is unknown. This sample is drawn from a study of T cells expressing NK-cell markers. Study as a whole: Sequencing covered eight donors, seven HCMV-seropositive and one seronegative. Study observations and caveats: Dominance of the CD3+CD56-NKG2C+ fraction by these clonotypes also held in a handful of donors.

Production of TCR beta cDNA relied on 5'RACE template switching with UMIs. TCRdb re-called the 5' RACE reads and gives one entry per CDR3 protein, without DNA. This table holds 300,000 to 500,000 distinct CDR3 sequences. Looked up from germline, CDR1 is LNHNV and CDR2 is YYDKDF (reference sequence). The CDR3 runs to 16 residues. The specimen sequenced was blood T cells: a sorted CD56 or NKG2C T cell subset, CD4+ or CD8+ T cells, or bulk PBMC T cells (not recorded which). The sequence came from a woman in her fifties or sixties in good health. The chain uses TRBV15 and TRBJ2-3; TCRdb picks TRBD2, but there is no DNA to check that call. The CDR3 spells CATSPGAGAGTDTQYF.